The T cell receptor beta chain under discussion was sequenced for a study of OX40 agonist ivuxolimab in advanced cancers. With regard to the full study: Ivuxolimab was a fully human IgG2 agonistic monoclonal antibody targeting the costimulatory receptor OX40 (CD134). Intravenous ivuxolimab was administered to patients every 2 weeks at six dose levels: 0.01, 0.1, 0.3, 1.5, 3 and 10 mg/kg. Of the roughly 52 dose-escalation patients, hepatocellular carcinoma was present in about 19, melanoma in roughly 15, renal cell carcinoma in 9 and head and neck cancer in 9. In the dose-escalation cohort, roughly 80% of patients were male, and the mean age was approximately 60 years, with a range of 23 to 79. Prior anti-PD-1, anti-PD-L1 or anti-CTLA-4 therapy was permitted, and checkpoint inhibitors had been received by about 44% of dose-escalation patients. Partial responses occurred in three dose-escalation patients: two with cutaneous melanoma and one with hepatocellular carcinoma. Peripheral TCRbeta sequencing aimed to test whether ivuxolimab altered TCR sequence diversity and caused clonal T-cell expansion. The paper covers the monotherapy dose-escalation part of the phase I ivuxolimab trial, which included N ≈ 57 patients. What the research found in general, with its limitations: Low levels of normalized T-cell clonal expansion were also seen in some patients who did not respond. After ivuxolimab, more expanded clones were found on average in CD8+ T cells than in CD4+ T cells. Partial responders in the 0.1-3.0 mg/kg groups had among the lowest normalized peripheral clonal expansion, especially among CD8+ T cells. Clonal expansion of both CD4+ and CD8+ blood T cells was observed from baseline to week 6 at doses 0.1 to 3.0 mg/kg. The antigen specificity of the peripheral T cells that underwent clonal expansion was not determined.

This clone has only one observation. Which antigen it targets is not known. Base qualities are not recorded, but no much larger clone differs from it by a single base. The junction shows trimming of 5 bases on V and 3 bases on J, and the gene matches do not reach 4 bases of it. From its cysteine to its phenylalanine, the CDR3 spans 14 amino acids. The entry retains the CDR3 DNA only, 42 bases that are in frame from base 1. CDR1 and CDR2 were assigned from the germline V gene as MDHEN and SYDVKM. To sequence the TCRbeta CDR3 region, genomic DNA was isolated from the sorted cells. The immunoSEQ Assay was used for sequencing of TCRbeta CDR3 regions. TCRdb provides this immuneACCESS table in a form limited to in-frame rearrangements. Some clones are lacking; in checked studies, under half of them reflect an unresolved V gene, and why the rest are absent is not known. The sample includes 50,000 to 70,000 clones, with 85% to 95% observed a single time. The ten largest clonotypes hold about 0.44% of the sample.

The trial excluded patients who had a history of autoimmune disease or were on systemic immunosuppression. In every dose cohort, peripheral blood was drawn for TCR sequencing at baseline, cycle 4 day 1, and cycle 7 day 1. The samples were drawn from a first-in-human, open-label, multicenter phase I dose-escalation trial of ivuxolimab. Adults with locally advanced or metastatic melanoma, renal cell, hepatocellular, or head and neck squamous cell carcinoma were enrolled in the trial. Before TCR sequencing, CD4+ T cells and CD8+ T cells from peripheral blood were sorted into separate populations. This receptor was identified in an adult with an advanced solid tumor such as melanoma, head and neck, liver or kidney cancer. The sequence joins TRBV28 to TRBJ2-7, with 10 junctional bases fitting TRBD2. The sample was CD4+ or CD8+ T cells sorted from blood, taken in a trial of the OX40 agonist ivuxolimab. Here the CDR3 is given as CASSPSGSRYEQYF. The sequenced DNA is TGTGCCAGCAGTCCTAGCGGGAGTCGCTACGAGCAGTACTTC.